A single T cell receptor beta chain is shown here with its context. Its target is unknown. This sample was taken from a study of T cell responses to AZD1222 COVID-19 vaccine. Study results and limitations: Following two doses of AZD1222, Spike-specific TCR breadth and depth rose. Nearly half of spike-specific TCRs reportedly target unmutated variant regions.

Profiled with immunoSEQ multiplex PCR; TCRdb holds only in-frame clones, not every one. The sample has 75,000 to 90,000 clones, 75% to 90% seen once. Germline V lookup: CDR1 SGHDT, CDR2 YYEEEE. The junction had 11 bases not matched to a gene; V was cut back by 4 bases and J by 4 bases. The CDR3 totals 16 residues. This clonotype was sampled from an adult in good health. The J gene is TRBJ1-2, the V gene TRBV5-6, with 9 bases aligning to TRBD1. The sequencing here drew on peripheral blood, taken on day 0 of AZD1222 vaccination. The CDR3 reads CASSPLGDRVIYGYTF. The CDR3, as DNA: TGTGCCAGCAGCCCCCTCGGGGACAGGGTGATCTATGGCTACACCTTC.